A single sample gave rise to the 23 T cell receptor beta chains below, sequenced in a study of blood T cell repertoires in COVID-19 (TCRdb year 2020). The library was generated by the immunoSEQ multiplex PCR assay. TCRdb stores this immuneACCESS table with in-frame sequences only. Part of the clones is absent; in the studies checked, under half of the shortfall reflects unresolved V genes, and no reason is known for the rest. For this sample there are about 120,000 clones; roughly three quarters appear just once. The top ten constitute roughly 4.3% of the sample. The material sequenced was peripheral blood. These receptors originate from a woman at least 80 years old with acute or convalescent COVID-19.

The CDR3 bases are TGCAGCGCCTCGGAGGGGAGCAATCAGCCCCAGCATTTT. Its translation: CSASEGSNQPQHF. The rearrangement joins TRBV29-1 to TRBJ1-5; possible D gene TRBD1, 5 bases. Germline loops: CDR1 SQVTM, CDR2 ANQGSEA. With 7 bases removed from V and 1 base from J, the gap between germline ends came to 11 bases. The CDR3 is 13 amino acids.

V is TRBV5-1 and J is TRBJ1-6, with a tentative D call TRBD1 (6 bases). CDR1 and CDR2 from the germline V gene are SGHRS and YFSETQ. Trimming cost V 0 bases and J 10 bases, with 14 bases left between them. This CDR3 contains 15 residues. DNA for the CDR3: TGCGCCAGCAGCTTGGTAGGGGGGGGATGGTCACCCCTCCACTTT. Its protein is CASSLVGGGWSPLHF.

This clone was counted once. The gene calls are TRBV6-5 and TRBJ1-2; TRBD1 matches at 7 bases. The germline V gene encodes CDR1 MNHEY and CDR2 SVGAGI. Trimming took 10 bases from V and 5 from J; bases not matched to a gene: 16. This CDR3 contains 15 residues. The CDR3 DNA reads TGTGCCACCCAGACCGGGGACAGCAGTGTATATGGCTACACCTTC. This encodes CATQTGDSSVYGYTF.

The gene calls are TRBV13 and TRBJ2-1; tentatively, D is TRBD2 (6 bases). Germline CDR1 reads PRHDT; CDR2 reads FYEKMQ (reference sequence). Trimming left V 3 bases short and J 0 bases short, with 21 bases between. The CDR3 contains 19 residues. This CDR3 is CASSLAEGTLSSSYNEQFF. The CDR3 nucleotides are TGTGCCAGCAGCTTGGCGGAGGGTACCCTCTCGAGCTCCTACAATGAGCAGTTCTTC.

This clone came up a few times. The CDR3 sequence is CASSLAGWGGETQYF. Here the CDR3 DNA reads TGCGCCAGCAGCTTGGCCGGGTGGGGCGGCGAGACCCAGTACTTC. The J gene is TRBJ2-5, the V gene TRBV5-1, with D possibly being TRBD1 (5 bases). Germline-derived CDR1 and CDR2 are SGHRS and YFSETQ. Trimming took off 0 bases at V and 5 bases at J, with 14 bases between the two ends. The CDR3 is made up of 15 amino acids.

CDR3 protein: CSVEKGAEEKLFF. The CDR3 DNA follows: TGCAGCGTTGAAAAGGGGGCGGAAGAAAAACTGTTTTTT. The genes are TRBV29-1 and TRBJ1-4; 7 positions match TRBD1. The CDR3 spans 13 residues. J was trimmed by 8 bases and V by 2 bases; bases with no gene match: 5. Germline CDR1 reads SQVTM; CDR2 reads ANQGSEA.

V gene TRBV7-3 combines with J gene TRBJ1-1; perhaps TRBD1 as D (6 bases). V was clipped by 2 bases and J by 5 bases, with 15 bases between them. The CDR3 sequence is 15 residues long. The germline gives CDR1 SGHTA, CDR2 FQGTGA. DNA for the CDR3: TGTGCCAGCAGCTTAGGAGCCCTCGGACAGACTGAAGCTTTCTTT. Encoded protein: CASSLGALGQTEAFF.

J is TRBJ2-2 and V is TRBV5-1; TRBD2 agrees at 9 bases. V dropped 0 bases and J dropped 0; count of bases not matched to a gene: 3. Per the germline V gene, CDR1 is SGHRS and CDR2 is YFSETQ. There are 17 residues in the CDR3. DNA of the CDR3: TGCGCCAGCAGCTTGGATAGCGGGAGTGCGAACACCGGGGAGCTGTTTTTT. Residues: CASSLDSGSANTGELFF.

The chain carries TRBV5-5 and TRBJ1-3; tentatively, D is TRBD1 (6 bases). The CDR3 loop spans 14 amino acids. Trimming removed 0 bases at V and 4 bases at J, with 8 bases between. Germline V gives CDR1 SGHKS, CDR2 YYEKEE (reference sequence). The CDR3 bases are TGTGCCAGCAGCTTGGCAGGGGACGGAAACACCATATATTTT. Protein: CASSLAGDGNTIYF.

The CDR3 DNA sequence: TGTGCCAGCAGCTTAGTAATCGGGGGGGTCACAGATACGCAGTATTTT. It translates to CASSLVIGGVTDTQYF. The rearrangement joins TRBV7-2 to TRBJ2-3, with 8 positions matching TRBD2. With 1 base clipped from V and 2 bases from J, the junction kept 5 bases outside the gene matches. Germline V gene sequence: CDR1 SGHTA, CDR2 FQGNSA. CDR3 length equals 16 residues.

The rearrangement links TRBV11-2 to TRBJ2-1, with TRBD2 as a possible D gene (7 bases). V lost 5 bases and J lost 9, with 14 bases in between. This CDR3 contains 13 residues. Germline CDR1 is SGHAT and CDR2 is FQNNGV. This chain's CDR3 is CASSPRGGGEQFF. The CDR3 bases are TGTGCCAGCAGCCCCCGCGGGGGCGGTGAGCAGTTCTTC.

The chain uses TRBV29-1 and TRBJ2-5; tentative D call: TRBD1 (5 bases). V was trimmed by 4 bases and J by 6 bases, leaving 15 bases between them. Per the germline V gene, CDR1 is SQVTM and CDR2 is ANQGSEA. This CDR3 has 13 residues. The CDR3 coding sequence is TGCAGCGTTGCAGTCAGGGCTCATCAGACCCAGTACTTC. It specifies CSVAVRAHQTQYF. The full variable domain, in which reference TRBV29-1 and TRBJ2-5 provide the parts outside the CDR3, is SAVISQKPSRDICQRGTSLTIQCQVDSQVTMMFWYRQQPGQSLTLIATANQGSEATYESGFVIDKFPISRPNLTFSTLTVSNMSPEDSSIYLCSVAVRAHQTQYFGPGTRLLVL.

The chain joins TRBV6-6 to TRBJ2-3, with 11 bases lining up with TRBD1. The junction had 9 bases not matched to a gene; V was cut back by 5 bases and J by 5 bases. Germline values: CDR1 MNHNY, CDR2 SVGAGI (reference sequence). This CDR3 comprises 16 residues. CDR3 region: CASSRPSGQGVDTQYF. CDR3 nucleotide sequence: TGTGCCAGCAGTCGACCTTCGGGACAGGGGGTAGATACGCAGTATTTT.

This chain joins TRBV7-2 and TRBJ2-7; 11 bases match TRBD2. The CDR3 is 15 residues long. V was pared by 2 bases and J by 5 bases, with 5 bases of the junction left unmatched. Per germline, CDR1 SGHTA and CDR2 FQGNSA. CDR3 in amino acids: CASSLRLAGRDEQYF. The CDR3 DNA follows: TGTGCCAGCAGCTTAAGACTAGCGGGAAGGGACGAGCAGTACTTC.

The CDR3 spells CASSLGQRPRETQYF. The CDR3 nucleotides read TGTGCCAGCAGCTTAGGGCAGCGCCCGAGGGAGACCCAGTACTTC. The rearrangement joins TRBV7-2 to TRBJ2-5; D gene ambiguous. The V gene lost 1 base and the J gene lost 5 bases, with 14 bases spanning the gap. Germline V gene data show CDR1 as SGHTA and CDR2 as FQGNSA. The CDR3 is 15 residues long.

The chain recombines TRBV4-1 with TRBJ2-7, with a possible D match to TRBD2 (6 bases). Trimming shortened V by 1 base and J by 4 bases, and 11 bases separated the two germline ends. The germline V gene has CDR1 MGHRA and CDR2 YSYEKL. The CDR3 runs to 14 residues. CDR3 sequence reads: CASSQGDFTYEQYF. DNA of the CDR3: TGCGCCAGCAGCCAAGGGGACTTCACGTACGAGCAGTACTTC.

CDR3 in DNA: TGTGCCAGCAGGAGGCAGGGGGCTACCGGGGAGCTGTTTTTT. It translates to CASRRQGATGELFF. This chain connects TRBV7-3 to TRBJ2-2; TRBD1 aligns across 8 bases. This CDR3 is 14 amino acids long. Germline V lookup: CDR1 SGHTA, CDR2 FQGTGA. Trimming cost V 6 bases and J 5 bases; bases outside gene matches: 5.

Only a few counts were recorded for this clone. V usage is TRBV3-1 (or the pseudogene TRBV3-2) and J usage is TRBJ1-5; 10 bases agree with TRBD1. The CDR3 consists of 15 residues. The germline gives CDR1 LGHDT, CDR2 YNNKEL (reference sequence). V trimming: 1 base; J trimming: 9 bases; junction bases outside the gene matches: 6. The DNA for the CDR3 is TGTGCCAGCAGCCAAGGGACAGGGGGGTGGGGGCCCCAGCATTTT. Residues: CASSQGTGGWGPQHF.

This clone appeared a few times. V is TRBV12-3 or TRBV12-4 and J is TRBJ1-1, with D unclear. V lost 4 bases, J lost 0 bases, and 6 bases lay in between. The CDR3 loop spans 13 amino acids. This CDR3 is CASSSFVNTEAFF. In nucleotides, the CDR3 is TGTGCCAGCAGTTCTTTCGTGAACACTGAAGCTTTCTTT.

This clone was recorded only once. The chain recombines TRBV19 with TRBJ2-1; TRBD2 matches at 8 bases. CDR1 is LNHDA and CDR2 is SQIVND in the germline V gene (reference sequence). CDR3 length: 15 amino acids. The V and J ends lost 5 bases and 4 bases, in that order; junction bases with no gene match: 7. The chain's CDR3 is CASSPSGSRYNEQFF. The CDR3 DNA reads as TGTGCCAGTAGTCCAAGCGGGAGTAGGTACAATGAGCAGTTCTTC.

J is TRBJ2-3 and V is TRBV6-5; 9 bases are shared with TRBD2. V lost 6 bases to trimming and J lost 0 bases; unmatched junction nucleotides: 4. This CDR3 has 15 residues. The germline V gene encodes CDR1 MNHEY and CDR2 SVGAGI. The CDR3 DNA is TGTGCCAGCAGAGGGGGACTAGCCAGCACAGATACGCAGTATTTT. It encodes CASRGGLASTDTQYF.

This chain uses TRBV5-4 with TRBJ2-1, with a tentative D call TRBD1 (5 bases). Germline assignment: CDR1 SGHNT and CDR2 YYREEE (reference sequence). CDR3 length: 17 residues. V gave up 9 bases and J gave up 0 bases, with 22 bases separating them. This CDR3 is CATLPIQGPSSYNEQFF. CDR3 coding DNA: TGTGCCACCCTACCAATCCAGGGTCCTAGCTCCTACAATGAGCAGTTCTTC.

The gene calls are TRBV24-1 and TRBJ1-2; 8 bases agree with TRBD1. The length of the CDR3 is 18 residues. CDR1 and CDR2 (germline): KGHDR, SFDVKD. Trimming at V came to 4 bases and at J to 7 bases, leaving 19 bases not matched to a gene. CDR3 in DNA: TGTGCCACCAGTGACCCGCCGGGACAGGACGAAATCGGAGTTGGCTACACCTTC. Translated: CATSDPPGQDEIGVGYTF.